Each of the 24 T cell receptor beta chains below was sequenced from the same sample in a study of graft-versus-host responses after intestinal transplantation. Which antigens these TCRs recognize remains unknown. The method was immunoSEQ multiplex PCR; TCRdb's version includes in-frame clones alone and lacks a portion of them. The table includes about 81,000 clones, 85% to 90% detected once. Sequences were derived from unstimulated CD4+ T cells sorted from spleen or lymph node cells, sampled before intestinal transplant. Receptor source: a human donor who received an intestinal transplant.

The gene calls are TRBV28 and TRBJ2-7, with D unresolved. From germline, CDR1 is MDHEN and CDR2 SYDVKM. The CDR3 covers 12 residues. Trimming cost V 4 bases and J 3 bases, with 7 bases left between them. The CDR3 spells CASSSSYYEQYF. CDR3 nucleotide sequence: TGTGCCAGCAGTTCCTCTTACTACGAGCAGTACTTC.

The chain links TRBV5-6 to TRBJ1-1, with 7 bases that match TRBD1. Trimming at V came to 3 bases and at J to 3 bases, leaving 2 bases not matched to a gene. From germline, CDR1 is SGHDT and CDR2 YYEEEE. The CDR3 extends over 13 amino acids. CDR3 sequence: CASSSQGDTEAFF. The CDR3 nucleotides are TGTGCCAGCAGCTCCCAGGGGGACACTGAAGCTTTCTTT.

The gene calls are TRBV9 and TRBJ2-3, with 8 bases identical to TRBD2. Germline V gene sequence: CDR1 SGDLS, CDR2 YYNGEE. V was pared by 3 bases and J by 5 bases, with 5 bases of the junction left unmatched. The CDR3 has 14 residues. Written as DNA, the CDR3 is TGTGCCAGCAGCGCGGGAGGGCCATTAGATACGCAGTATTTT. Translation gives CASSAGGPLDTQYF.

This chain connects TRBV27 to TRBJ1-2; tentative D call: TRBD1 (6 bases). Trimming pared 3 bases from V and 6 bases from J, leaving 17 bases between. In germline, CDR1 is MNHEY, CDR2 SMNVEV (reference sequence). This CDR3 is 15 amino acids long. The CDR3 DNA sequence: TGTGCCAGCAGTTTTTGGACAGAACCTCGGGATGGCTACACCTTC. This translates into CASSFWTEPRDGYTF.

This chain connects TRBV11-1 to TRBJ2-7; TRBD2 matches at 7 bases. Germline assignment: CDR1 SGHAT and CDR2 FQDESV (reference sequence). The CDR3 has 15 amino acids. V shed 2 bases, J shed 2 bases, and the junction held 6 bases outside the gene matches. The CDR3 sequence: CASSLHGGTAYEQYF. CDR3 nucleotide sequence: TGTGCCAGCAGCTTACACGGGGGGACGGCCTACGAGCAGTACTTC.

The V call is TRBV7-6, the J call TRBJ2-7; D possibly corresponds to TRBD1 (6 bases). This CDR3 spans 16 amino acids. Germline V gene data show CDR1 as SGHVS and CDR2 as FNYEAQ. V dropped 0 bases and J dropped 1 base, with 13 bases sitting between them. CDR3 protein: CASSLAPRGGSYEQYF. The CDR3 coding sequence is TGTGCCAGCAGCTTAGCGCCCAGGGGTGGATCCTACGAGCAGTACTTC.

V gene TRBV5-1 combines with J gene TRBJ2-2, with 10 positions matching TRBD2. The CDR3 loop spans 14 amino acids. Germline-derived CDR1 and CDR2 are SGHRS and YFSETQ. J was trimmed by 1 base and V by 7 bases; bases with no gene match: 1. The CDR3 nucleotides read TGCGCCAGCCGGACTAGCGGGAACACCGGGGAGCTGTTTTTT. Protein: CASRTSGNTGELFF.

CDR3 in amino acids: CASSRTSGALGGGELFF. CDR3 DNA sequence: TGTGCCAGCAGTCGGACTAGCGGGGCCCTGGGGGGCGGGGAGCTGTTTTTT. J is TRBJ2-2 and V is TRBV27; TRBD2 matches at 12 bases. V lost 5 bases and J lost 7; bases outside the gene matches: 11. The germline V gene has CDR1 MNHEY and CDR2 SMNVEV (reference sequence). This CDR3 spans 17 amino acids.

The chain has TRBV6-5 and TRBJ2-5, with D tentatively TRBD1 (5 bases). V lost 1 base to trimming and J lost 3 bases, with 12 bases between them. Germline CDR1 and CDR2: MNHEY and SVGAGI. CDR3 length: 15 amino acids. CDR3 in amino acids: CASSYWQGVEETQYF. CDR3 in DNA: TGTGCCAGCAGTTACTGGCAAGGGGTTGAAGAGACCCAGTACTTC.

The CDR3 region is CASSSGGASETQYF. The CDR3 nucleotides are TGTGCCAGCAGTTCAGGGGGCGCGTCAGAGACCCAGTACTTC. The genes are TRBV5-5 and TRBJ2-5; 8 bases match TRBD1. With 5 bases clipped from V and 4 bases from J, the junction kept 7 bases outside the gene matches. The CDR3 loop spans 14 amino acids. Germline V gene sequence: CDR1 SGHKS, CDR2 YYEKEE (reference sequence).

The chain links TRBV4-1 to TRBJ2-7, with D possibly TRBD1 on 6 matching bases. The germline V gene has CDR1 MGHRA and CDR2 YSYEKL. The CDR3 totals 16 residues. The V gene lost 0 bases and the J gene lost 6 bases, with 18 bases spanning the gap. The CDR3, as DNA: TGCGCCAGCAGCCAAGAAGGACGACTGGGGGCGAGCGAGCAGTACTTC. As protein: CASSQEGRLGASEQYF.

This chain joins TRBV7-3 and TRBJ2-3; 10 positions agree with TRBD2. CDR1 is SGHTA and CDR2 is FQGTGA in the germline V gene. This CDR3 spans 15 amino acids. Trimming at V came to 5 bases and at J to 5 bases, leaving 7 bases not matched to a gene. CDR3 residues: CASSPAGGPGDTQYF. In nucleotides, the CDR3 is TGTGCCAGCAGCCCAGCGGGGGGGCCGGGAGATACGCAGTATTTT.

This clone was found once. The chain joins TRBV5-1 to TRBJ2-7, with 8 bases lining up with TRBD1. Germline values: CDR1 SGHRS, CDR2 YFSETQ. After removal of 0 bases from V and 2 bases from J, the junction contained 4 bases not matched to a gene. The CDR3 runs to 15 residues. Here the CDR3 reads CASSLVQGATYEQYF. CDR3 in DNA: TGCGCCAGCAGCTTGGTTCAGGGGGCAACCTACGAGCAGTACTTC.

Only one count was recorded for this clone. The V gene is TRBV6-5, the J gene TRBJ2-2; no reliable D call. The germline V gene encodes CDR1 MNHEY and CDR2 SVGAGI. The CDR3 loop spans 15 amino acids. Deletions cut 5 bases from V and 0 bases from J, with 10 bases between. This chain's CDR3 is CASSTDTANTGELFF. DNA for the CDR3: TGTGCCAGCAGTACAGACACCGCGAACACCGGGGAGCTGTTTTTT.

The chain recombines TRBV30 with TRBJ1-6, with 8 nucleotides matching TRBD1. Germline V CDR1 and CDR2: GTSNPN, SVGIG (reference sequence). This CDR3 region has 13 residues. This chain's CDR3 is CAQQGARNSPLHF. DNA of the CDR3: TGTGCTCAGCAGGGGGCAAGGAATTCACCCCTCCACTTT.

The chain employs TRBV27 and TRBJ2-2; the match to TRBD2 covers 8 bases. With 6 bases clipped from V and 5 bases from J, the junction kept 11 bases outside the gene matches. The CDR3 sequence is 16 residues long. Per germline, CDR1 MNHEY and CDR2 SMNVEV (reference sequence). Written as DNA, the CDR3 is TGTGCCAGCAGCCGTAATAGCGGGGTACGGACCGGGGAGCTGTTTTTT. Translating it yields CASSRNSGVRTGELFF.

The chain uses TRBV5-1 and TRBJ2-5; D gene unclear. V dropped 0 bases and J dropped 5 bases, with 8 bases sitting between them. The germline CDR1 and CDR2 sequences are SGHRS and YFSETQ. The CDR3 is 13 amino acids. The CDR3 DNA reads TGCGCCAGCAGCTTGGGATCGCGGGAGACCCAGTACTTC. This translates into CASSLGSRETQYF.

This chain joins TRBV4-2 and TRBJ1-3; perhaps TRBD1 as D (6 bases). The CDR3 contains 14 residues. Germline V CDR1 and CDR2: LGHNA, YNFKEQ. The V end was cut by 8 bases, the J end by 3 bases, with 14 bases between. The CDR3 region has the DNA TGTGCCAGCGGGGACCGGGACATTGGAAACACCATATATTTT. Protein sequence: CASGDRDIGNTIYF.

This chain connects TRBV5-1 to TRBJ2-2; TRBD2 agrees at 9 bases. The V and J ends lost 1 base and 4 bases, in that order; junction bases with no gene match: 8. Germline V CDR1 and CDR2: SGHRS, YFSETQ. This CDR3 is built from 17 residues. CDR3 bases: TGCGCCAGCAGCTTGCCCGCGGGAGGGCCTGGCACCGGGGAGCTGTTTTTT. Translated: CASSLPAGGPGTGELFF.

V usage is TRBV28 and J usage is TRBJ1-6; the match to TRBD1 covers 10 bases. Germline values: CDR1 MDHEN, CDR2 SYDVKM. The junction had 7 bases not matched to a gene; V was cut back by 2 bases and J by 9 bases. The CDR3 is 16 amino acids. The chain's CDR3 is CASSLNEGQGTSPLHF. The CDR3 DNA is TGTGCCAGCAGTTTAAACGAGGGACAGGGGACTTCACCCCTCCACTTT.

V and J are TRBV6-5 and TRBJ1-2, with a weak D call TRBD1 (5 bases). The CDR3 covers 13 residues. V lost 5 bases and J 1 base, leaving 8 bases between the germline ends. Germline CDR1 reads MNHEY; CDR2 reads SVGAGI. In DNA, the CDR3 is TGTGCCAGCAGTAGAGACAGTAACTATGGCTACACCTTC. Its protein product is CASSRDSNYGYTF.

This chain connects TRBV15 to TRBJ2-1; D unresolved. With 1 base removed from V and 4 bases from J, the gap between germline ends came to 5 bases. Germline loops: CDR1 LNHNV, CDR2 YYDKDF (reference sequence). This CDR3 is 13 amino acids long. The CDR3: CATSRAVYNEQFF. The CDR3 DNA is TGTGCCACCAGCAGAGCCGTATACAATGAGCAGTTCTTC.

The chain uses TRBV7-8 and TRBJ2-3, with 9 bases lining up with TRBD2. The CDR3 length is 16 residues. The junction had 7 bases not matched to a gene; V was cut back by 6 bases and J by 0 bases. Germline lookup yields CDR1 SGHVS and CDR2 FQNEAQ. DNA for the CDR3: TGTGCCAGCAGTCTTAAAGCGGGGGGAAGCACAGATACGCAGTATTTT. As protein: CASSLKAGGSTDTQYF.

This sequence joins TRBV27 and TRBJ1-2; D unclear. Trimming took off 8 bases at V and 4 bases at J, with 11 bases between the two ends. Germline loops: CDR1 MNHEY, CDR2 SMNVEV (reference sequence). The CDR3 runs 12 residues. The CDR3 protein is CASDVAVYGYTF. CDR3 coding DNA: TGTGCCAGCGATGTAGCAGTCTATGGCTACACCTTC.